This T cell receptor (beta chain) was captured in a study of CD8 T cells in ankylosing spondylitis. Study results and caveats: Peripheral blood held disease-linked clones only at relatively low frequency, and these were CD8+. Ankylosing spondylitis blood appeared to carry a characteristic TCR beta motif of roughly 8 highly homologous variants. Disease-linked clones were reportedly significantly enriched in matched ankylosing spondylitis synovial fluid. Past studies reported some motif variants in reactive arthritis synovial fluid and blood.

Trimming removed 1 base at V and 4 bases at J, with 7 bases between. Germline lookup yields CDR1 SGHTA and CDR2 FQGNSA. The CDR3 has 13 residues. MiXCR, applied by TCRdb to the 5' RACE reads, yields one record per CDR3 protein. The data contain some 840,000 distinct CDR3 sequences, approximately 12% of them singletons. This clonotype was picked up many times. Its antigen remains unknown. The chain carries TRBV7-2 and TRBJ1-1, with a possible D match to TRBD1 (5 bases). Sequencing was done on a sample of blood, either unsorted or a sorted T cell fraction (not recorded which). The receptor was isolated from a male donor with ankylosing spondylitis. The CDR3 region has the DNA TGTGCCAGCAGCTTAGGGGGGAGCACTGAAGCTTTCTTT. Translated: CASSLGGSTEAFF.